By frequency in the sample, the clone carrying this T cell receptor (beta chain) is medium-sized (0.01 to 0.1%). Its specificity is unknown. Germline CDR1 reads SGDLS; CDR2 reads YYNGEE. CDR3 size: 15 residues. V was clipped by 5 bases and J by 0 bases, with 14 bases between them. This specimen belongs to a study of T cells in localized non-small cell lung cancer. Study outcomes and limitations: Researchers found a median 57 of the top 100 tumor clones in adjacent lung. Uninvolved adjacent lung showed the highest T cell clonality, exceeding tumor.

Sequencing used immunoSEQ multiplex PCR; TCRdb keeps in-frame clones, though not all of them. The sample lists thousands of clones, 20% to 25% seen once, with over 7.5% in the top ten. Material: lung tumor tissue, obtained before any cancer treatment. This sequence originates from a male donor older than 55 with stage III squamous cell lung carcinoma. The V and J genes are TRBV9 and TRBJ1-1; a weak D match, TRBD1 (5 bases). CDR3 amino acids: CASSEDPGLNTEAFF. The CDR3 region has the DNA TGTGCCAGCAGTGAAGATCCAGGGCTGAACACTGAAGCTTTCTTT.